This TCR beta chain derives from a study of radiation and T cells in renal cell carcinoma. Looking at the study overall: Nephrectomy followed 15 Gy stereotactic body radiation by 4 weeks. General study points: Top tumor clonotypes rose in blood 2 weeks post-radiation, then contracted.

The length of the CDR3 is 15 residues. The germline CDR1 and CDR2 sequences are LGHNA and YSLEER. V was shortened by 0 bases and J by 0 bases, with 6 bases between the two germline ends. Specified time point: baseline pretreatment blood. Treatment given: 15 Gy SBRT to primary tumor, nephrectomy 4 weeks later. After SBRT, blood was collected at 2 and 4 weeks, plus baseline. The tumor was a clear cell renal cell carcinoma. About this clone: Its specificity is unknown.

This table comes from immunoSEQ multiplex PCR, and its TCRdb copy is limited to in-frame clones, with some not included. The profile covers around 94,000 clones, with around nine tenths appearing a single time and over 6% taken by the ten largest. This chain joins TRBV4-3 and TRBJ2-4; no firm D call. The material was blood, obtained from a patient whose treatment included radiotherapy and nephrectomy. This clonotype originated in a man in his forties or fifties with renal cell carcinoma. The CDR3 sequence: CASSQDRLAKNIQYF. CDR3 nucleotides: TGCGCCAGCAGCCAAGACAGGCTAGCCAAAAACATTCAGTACTTC.